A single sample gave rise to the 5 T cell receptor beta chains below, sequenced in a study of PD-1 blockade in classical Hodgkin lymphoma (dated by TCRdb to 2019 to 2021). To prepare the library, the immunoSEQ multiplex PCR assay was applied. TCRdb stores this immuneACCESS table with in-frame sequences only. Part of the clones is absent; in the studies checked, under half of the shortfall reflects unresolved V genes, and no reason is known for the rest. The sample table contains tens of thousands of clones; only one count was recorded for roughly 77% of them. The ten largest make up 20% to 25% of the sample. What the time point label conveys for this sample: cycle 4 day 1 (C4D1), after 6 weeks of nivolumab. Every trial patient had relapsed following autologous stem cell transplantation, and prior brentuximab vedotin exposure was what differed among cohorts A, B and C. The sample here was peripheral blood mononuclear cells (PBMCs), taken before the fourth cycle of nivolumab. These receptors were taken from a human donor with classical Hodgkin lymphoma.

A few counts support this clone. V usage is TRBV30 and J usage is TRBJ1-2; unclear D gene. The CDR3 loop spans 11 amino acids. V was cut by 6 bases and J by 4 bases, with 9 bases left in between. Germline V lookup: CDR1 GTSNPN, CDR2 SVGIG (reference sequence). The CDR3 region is CACTVSYGYTF. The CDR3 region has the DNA TGTGCCTGTACAGTTTCCTATGGCTACACCTTC.

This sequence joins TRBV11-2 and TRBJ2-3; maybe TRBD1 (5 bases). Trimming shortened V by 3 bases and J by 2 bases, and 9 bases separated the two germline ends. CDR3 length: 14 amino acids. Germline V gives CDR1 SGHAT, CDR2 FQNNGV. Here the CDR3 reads CASSLGLHTDTQYF. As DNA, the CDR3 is TGTGCCAGCAGCTTGGGGCTTCACACAGATACGCAGTATTTT.

The CDR3 DNA follows: TGTGCCAGCAGCTTAGGTTCCGGGGGGGACAGGGAAGCTTTCTTT. It codes for CASSLGSGGDREAFF. The chain couples TRBV7-8 to TRBJ1-1; the match to TRBD1 covers 8 bases. Germline V gene data show CDR1 as SGHVS and CDR2 as FQNEAQ. The V and J ends lost 1 base and 8 bases, in that order; junction bases with no gene match: 9. This CDR3 has 15 residues.

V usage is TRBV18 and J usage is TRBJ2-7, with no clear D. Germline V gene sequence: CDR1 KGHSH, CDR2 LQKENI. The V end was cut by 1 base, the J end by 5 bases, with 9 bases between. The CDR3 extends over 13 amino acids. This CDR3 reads CASSPRGYDEQYF. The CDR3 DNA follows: TGTGCCAGCTCACCACGGGGTTACGACGAGCAGTACTTC.

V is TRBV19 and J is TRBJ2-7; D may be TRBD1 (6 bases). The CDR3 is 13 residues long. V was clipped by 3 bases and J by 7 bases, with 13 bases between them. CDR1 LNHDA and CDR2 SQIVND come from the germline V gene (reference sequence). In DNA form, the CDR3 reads TGTGCCAGTAGTATTCAGGGGACGGGAGAGCAGTACTTC. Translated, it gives CASSIQGTGEQYF.